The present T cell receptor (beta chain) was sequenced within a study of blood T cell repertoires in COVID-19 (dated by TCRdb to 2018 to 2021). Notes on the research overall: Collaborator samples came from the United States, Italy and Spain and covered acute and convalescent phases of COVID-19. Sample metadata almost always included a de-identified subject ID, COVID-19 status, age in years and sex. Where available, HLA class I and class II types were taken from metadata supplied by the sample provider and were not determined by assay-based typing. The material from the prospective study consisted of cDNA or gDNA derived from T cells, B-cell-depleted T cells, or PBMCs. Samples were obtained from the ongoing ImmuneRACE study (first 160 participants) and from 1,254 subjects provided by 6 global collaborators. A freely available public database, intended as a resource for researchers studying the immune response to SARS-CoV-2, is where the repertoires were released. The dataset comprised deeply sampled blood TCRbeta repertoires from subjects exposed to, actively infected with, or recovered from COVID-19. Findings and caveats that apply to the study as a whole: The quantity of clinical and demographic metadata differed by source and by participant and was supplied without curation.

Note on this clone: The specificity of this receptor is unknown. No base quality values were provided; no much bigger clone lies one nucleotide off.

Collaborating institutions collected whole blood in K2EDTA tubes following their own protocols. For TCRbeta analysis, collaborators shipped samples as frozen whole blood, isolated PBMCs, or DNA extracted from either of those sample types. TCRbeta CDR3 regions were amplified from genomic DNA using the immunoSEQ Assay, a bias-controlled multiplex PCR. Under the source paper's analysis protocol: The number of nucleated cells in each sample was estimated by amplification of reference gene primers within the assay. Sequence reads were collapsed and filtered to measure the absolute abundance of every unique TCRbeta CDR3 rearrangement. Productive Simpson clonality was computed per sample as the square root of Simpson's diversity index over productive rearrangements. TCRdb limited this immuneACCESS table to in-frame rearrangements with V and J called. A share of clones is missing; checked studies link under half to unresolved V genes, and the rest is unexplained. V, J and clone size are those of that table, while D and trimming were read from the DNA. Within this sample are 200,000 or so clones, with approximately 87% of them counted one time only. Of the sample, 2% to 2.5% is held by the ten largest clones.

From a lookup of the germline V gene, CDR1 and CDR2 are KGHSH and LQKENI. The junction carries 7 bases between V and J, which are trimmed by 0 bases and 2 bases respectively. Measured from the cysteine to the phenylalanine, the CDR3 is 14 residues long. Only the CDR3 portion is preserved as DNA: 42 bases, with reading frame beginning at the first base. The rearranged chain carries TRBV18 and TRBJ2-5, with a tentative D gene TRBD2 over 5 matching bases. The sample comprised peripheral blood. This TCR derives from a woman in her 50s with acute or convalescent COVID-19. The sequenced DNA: TGTGCCAGCTCACCACCCGGGGTGCAAGAGACCCAGTACTTC. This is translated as CASSPPGVQETQYF.